The text below deals with one T cell receptor (beta chain). Its antigen has not been determined. No much larger clone is present one base from it, and per-base qualities are unavailable. The collaborating institutions used their own protocols to collect whole blood in K2EDTA tubes. For TCRbeta analysis, collaborators shipped samples in one of three forms: frozen whole blood, isolated PBMCs, or DNA extracted from either of those sample types. Here V drops 7 bases and J drops 4 bases, and the junction holds 8 bases not matched to any gene. CDR1 SGHVS and CDR2 FNYEAQ are derived from the germline V gene. Its CDR3 holds 15 amino acids, cysteine through phenylalanine. Only the CDR3 DNA is retained, 45 bases long and in frame from the first base. The data belong to a study of blood T cell repertoires in COVID-19 (dated by TCRdb to 2018 to 2021). At the level of the whole study: Samples covering the acute and convalescent phases of COVID-19 were provided by collaborators in the United States, Italy and Spain. The sample metadata nearly always contained a de-identified subject ID, COVID-19 status, age in years and sex. The prospective study material was composed of cDNA or gDNA derived from T cells, B-cell-depleted T cells, or PBMCs. Subjects who had been exposed to COVID-19, were actively infected with it, or had recovered from it provided the deeply sampled blood TCRbeta repertoires that made up the dataset. Where available, HLA class I and class II types were obtained from metadata supplied by the sample provider rather than from assay-based typing. The repertoires were made available in a free public database intended to serve as a resource for research on the immune response to SARS-CoV-2. The samples were drawn from the first 160 participants of the ongoing ImmuneRACE study and from 1,254 subjects provided by 6 global collaborators. General findings and caveats noted by the study authors: Clinical and demographic metadata were provided uncurated, with the amount varying by source and participant.

The immunoSEQ Assay, a bias-controlled multiplex PCR, was used to amplify TCRbeta CDR3 regions from genomic DNA. The paper's data handling went like this. The number of nucleated cells in each sample was estimated from the amplification of reference gene primers within the assay. To quantify the absolute abundance of each unique TCRbeta CDR3 rearrangement, sequence reads were collapsed and filtered. For each sample, productive Simpson clonality was calculated as the square root of Simpson's diversity index over productive rearrangements. TCRdb's version of the immuneACCESS table is confined to in-frame rearrangements and falls short of the full clone set. An unresolved V gene accounts for under half of the shortfall where checked; the remainder is of unknown origin. The V and J calls and clone size come from that table; D and trimming were worked out from the DNA. In all, the sample holds 35,000 to 50,000 clones, and roughly 80% of those were seen once. The top ten constitute about 25% of the sample.

Sequencing was performed on peripheral blood. The chain was built from TRBV7-6 and TRBJ2-2; 8 of the junction bases match TRBD2. This receptor was obtained from a woman aged 55-70 years with acute or convalescent COVID-19. The CDR3 in this case is CASNTAGGGTGELFF. Here is the DNA: TGTGCCAGCAATACGGCGGGGGGCGGCACCGGGGAGCTGTTTTTT. Outside the CDR3, residues come from the reference TRBV7-6 and TRBJ2-2 proteins, so the full variable domain is: GAGVSQSPRYKVTKRGQDVALRCDPISGHVSLYWYRQALGQGPEFLTYFNYEAQQDKSGLPNDRFSAERPEGSISTLTIQRTEQRDSAMYRCASNTAGGGTGELFFGEGSRLTVL.